This T cell receptor (beta chain) comes out of a study of T cells after yellow fever vaccination. Study outcomes and limitations: Clonotype sharing between CD4 and CD8 compartments was small.

They built TCR cDNA with 5'RACE template switching, a step that put in a universal primer site and UMIs. MiXCR was run by TCRdb on the 5' RACE reads, yielding one entry per CDR3 protein. Altogether about 550,000 distinct CDR3 sequences are present, 15% to 20% being singletons, with the ten largest covering around an eighth. With regard to this clonotype: The antigen remains unidentified.

The CDR3 extends over 13 amino acids. Trimming shortened V by 0 bases and J by 5 bases, and 9 bases separated the two germline ends. Looked up from germline, CDR1 is SGHRS and CDR2 is YFSETQ. The clonotype was recovered from a man aged 30-40 years who received the YFV17D yellow fever vaccine. Sequencing used PBMCs, obtained 15 days after the yellow fever booster vaccination. The chain has TRBV5-1 and TRBJ2-7; D remains unclear. DNA for the CDR3: TGCGCCAGCAGCTTGGCGTGGGTCCACGAGCAGTACTTC. Translation: CASSLAWVHEQYF.